The clone carrying this T cell receptor beta chain has a single count. Sequenced by immunoSEQ multiplex PCR; TCRdb stores in-frame clones only, minus some. Of around 9,700 clones listed, 55% to 70% are singletons. The CDR3 covers 14 residues. Germline V gives CDR1 SEHNR, CDR2 FQNEAQ (reference sequence). Between the trimmed V and J ends, which lost 3 bases and 6 bases, there was a span of 14 bases. These data are taken from a study of sequential checkpoint blockade in melanoma. Overall study context: Randomization was 1:1 between first-line nivolumab→ipilimumab and ipilimumab→nivolumab. After both sequences, patients received maintenance nivolumab.

Treatment: randomized to nivolumab then ipilimumab (arm A) or the reverse (arm B). DNA-damaging chemotherapy had not been given to any patient beforehand. Sorted cells were live CD3+CD8+, lacking CD19 and CD56, from PBMCs. The sequence was collected from a human donor with melanoma. V gene TRBV7-9 combines with J gene TRBJ1-2; weak D call: TRBD1 (5 bases). Sequences were derived from CD8+ T cells sorted from blood (inferred from file names), sampled from a patient given nivolumab and ipilimumab in sequence. Here the CDR3 DNA reads TGTGCCAGCAGCTTGAGGCAGGGAAGTAATGGCTACACCTTC. Translation gives CASSLRQGSNGYTF. Looking up the rest from reference TRBV7-9 and TRBJ1-2 gives the full variable domain: DTGVSQNPRHKITKRGQNVTFRCDPISEHNRLYWYRQTLGQGPEFLTYFQNEAQLEKSRLLSDRFSAERPKGSFSTLEIQRTEQGDSAMYLCASSLRQGSNGYTFGSGTRLTVV.